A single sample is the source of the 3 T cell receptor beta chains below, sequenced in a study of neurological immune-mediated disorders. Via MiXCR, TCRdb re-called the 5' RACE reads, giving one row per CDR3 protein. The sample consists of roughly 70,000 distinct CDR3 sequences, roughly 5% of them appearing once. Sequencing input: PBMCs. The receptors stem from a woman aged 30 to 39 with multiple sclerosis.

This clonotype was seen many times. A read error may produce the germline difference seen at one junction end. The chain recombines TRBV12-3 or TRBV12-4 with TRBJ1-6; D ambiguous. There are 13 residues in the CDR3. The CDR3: CASSFGGNSPLNF. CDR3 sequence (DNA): TGTGCCAGCAGTTTTGGCGGGAATTCACCCCTCAACTTT.

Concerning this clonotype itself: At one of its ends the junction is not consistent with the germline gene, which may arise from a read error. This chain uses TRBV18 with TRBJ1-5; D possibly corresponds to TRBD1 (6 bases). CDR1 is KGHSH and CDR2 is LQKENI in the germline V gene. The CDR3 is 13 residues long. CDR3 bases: TGTGCCAGCTCACCGAGGGTAGGACAGCCCCAGAATTTT. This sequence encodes CASSPRVGQPQNF. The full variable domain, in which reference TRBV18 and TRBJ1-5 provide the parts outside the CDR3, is NAGVMQNPRHLVRRRGQEARLRCSPMKGHSHVYWYRQLPEEGLKFMVYLQKENIIDESGMPKERFSAEFPKEGPSILRIQQVVRGDSAAYFCASSPRVGQPQNFGDGTRLSIL.

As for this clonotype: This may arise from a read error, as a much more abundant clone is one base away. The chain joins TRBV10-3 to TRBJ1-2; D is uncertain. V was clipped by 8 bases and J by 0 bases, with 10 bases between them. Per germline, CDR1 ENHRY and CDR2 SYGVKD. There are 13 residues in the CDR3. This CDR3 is CAILEYSNYGYTF. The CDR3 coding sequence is TGTGCCATCCTCGAGTATTCTAACTATGGCTACACCTTC.